Below are 8 T cell receptor beta chains sequenced from a single sample in a study of T-cell memory formation after mild COVID-19. TCRdb called the 5' RACE reads again in MiXCR, with one record for every CDR3 protein. The table records around 390,000 distinct CDR3 sequences, roughly 15% of them present only once. Sequencing was performed on PBMCs or a T cell subset sorted from them (not recorded which). The receptors were gathered from a man aged 18-30 years who had mild COVID-19 (a few samples of this study predate the infection). Cell type and time point are not known.

This clonotype has just a few counts. The chain has TRBV6-5 and TRBJ2-5, with D hard to call. The CDR3 has 13 amino acids. With 0 bases removed from V and 4 bases from J, the gap between germline ends came to 6 bases. Germline CDR1 reads MNHEY; CDR2 reads SVGAGI. The CDR3 is CASSYSYGETQYF. CDR3 sequence (DNA): TGTGCCAGCAGTTACTCGTACGGAGAGACCCAGTACTTC.

The rearrangement links TRBV7-2 to TRBJ1-1; 7 positions match TRBD1. The CDR3 totals 14 residues. Germline trimming cut 3 bases from V and 5 bases from J; bases unmatched to any gene: 6. Germline values: CDR1 SGHTA, CDR2 FQGNSA. CDR3 loop: CASSFGTEGTEAFF. The CDR3 bases are TGTGCCAGCAGCTTCGGGACAGAGGGAACTGAAGCTTTCTTT. The full variable domain, rest sourced from reference TRBV7-2 and TRBJ1-1, is GAGVSQSPSNKVTEKGKDVELRCDPISGHTALYWYRQSLGQGLEFLIYFQGNSAPDKSGLPSDRFSAERTGGSVSTLTIQRTQQEDSAVYLCASSFGTEGTEAFFGQGTRLTVV.

This chain joins TRBV14 and TRBJ2-5; TRBD2 might be the D (6 bases). The V end lost 1 base, the J end lost 3 bases, and 12 bases lay between the germline ends. The CDR3 is 15 residues long. The germline V gene encodes CDR1 SGHDN and CDR2 FVKESK. For the CDR3, the DNA is TGTGCCAGCAGCCAAGGGGGGGTCCGAAAAGAGACCCAGTACTTC. Encoded protein: CASSQGGVRKETQYF. The complete variable domain, with remaining parts taken from reference TRBV14 and TRBJ2-5, reads EAGVTQFPSHSVIEKGQTVTLRCDPISGHDNLYWYRRVMGKEIKFLLHFVKESKQDESGMPNNRFLAERTGGTYSTLKVQPAELEDSGVYFCASSQGGVRKETQYFGPGTRLLVL.

This clonotype has more than one count but fewer than ten. This chain links TRBV12-3 or TRBV12-4 with TRBJ1-1, with D unclear. The V end lost 7 bases, the J end lost 1 base, and 13 bases lay between the germline ends. CDR3 length: 14 amino acids. The CDR3 sequence: CASIRYMGNTEAFF. As DNA, the CDR3 is TGTGCCAGCATCCGGTATATGGGGAACACTGAAGCTTTCTTT.

This clonotype was counted many times. This chain joins TRBV7-9 and TRBJ2-1; D might be TRBD2 (5 bases). V lost 1 base, J lost 5 bases, and 12 bases lay in between. CDR3 length: 15 amino acids. Looked up from germline, CDR1 is SEHNR and CDR2 is FQNEAQ (reference sequence). Here the CDR3 DNA reads TGTGCCAGCAGCTTAGTGGCTAGCAACCACAATGAGCAGTTCTTC. The encoded protein is CASSLVASNHNEQFF.

The chain joins TRBV4-3 to TRBJ2-1, with 11 bases fitting TRBD2. CDR1 and CDR2 from the germline V gene are LGHNA and YSLEER. Trimming cost V 0 bases and J 1 base; bases outside gene matches: 2. The CDR3 spans 17 residues. The CDR3 sequence is CASSQDLAGGSYNEQFF. The DNA of the CDR3 is TGCGCCAGCAGCCAAGATCTAGCGGGGGGATCCTACAATGAGCAGTTCTTC.

This sequence joins TRBV5-1 and TRBJ2-2; the D gene is possibly TRBD2 (6 bases). The CDR3 sequence is 15 residues long. Germline values: CDR1 SGHRS, CDR2 YFSETQ. The ends were cut back, 2 bases at V and 3 bases at J, with 11 bases in the middle. The CDR3 region is CASSLSGRYTGELFF. As DNA, the CDR3 is TGCGCCAGCAGCTTATCGGGGAGGTACACCGGGGAGCTGTTTTTT.

The J gene is TRBJ1-5, the V gene TRBV18; 11 positions agree with TRBD1. This CDR3 is 17 amino acids long. Germline loops: CDR1 KGHSH, CDR2 LQKENI. V lost 4 bases and J lost 5; bases outside the gene matches: 10. The CDR3 sequence: CASSQREGQGADQPQHF. For the CDR3, the DNA is TGTGCCAGCTCACAACGCGAAGGACAGGGGGCGGATCAGCCCCAGCATTTT. Variable domain in full (rest from reference TRBV18 and TRBJ1-5): NAGVMQNPRHLVRRRGQEARLRCSPMKGHSHVYWYRQLPEEGLKFMVYLQKENIIDESGMPKERFSAEFPKEGPSILRIQQVVRGDSAAYFCASSQREGQGADQPQHFGDGTRLSIL.